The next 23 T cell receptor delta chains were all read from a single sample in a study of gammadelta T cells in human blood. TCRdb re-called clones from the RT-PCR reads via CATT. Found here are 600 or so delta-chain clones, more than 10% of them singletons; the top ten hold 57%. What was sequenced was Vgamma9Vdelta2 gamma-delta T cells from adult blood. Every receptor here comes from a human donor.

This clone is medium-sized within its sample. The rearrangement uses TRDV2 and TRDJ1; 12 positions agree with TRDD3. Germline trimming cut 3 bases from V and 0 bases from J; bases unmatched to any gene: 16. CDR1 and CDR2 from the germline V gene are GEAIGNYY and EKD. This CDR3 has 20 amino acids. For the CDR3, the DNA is TGTGCCTGTGACCTACTGGGGGATACTGAGGGGGCCTTTAACACCGATAAACTCATCTTT. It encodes CACDLLGDTEGAFNTDKLIF.

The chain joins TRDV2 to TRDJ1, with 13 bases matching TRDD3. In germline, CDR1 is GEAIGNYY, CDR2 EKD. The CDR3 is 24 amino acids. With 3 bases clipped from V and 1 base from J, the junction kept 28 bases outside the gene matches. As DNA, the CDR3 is TGTGCCTGTGACTTATTGGGTTCCTACGCACTGGGGGATACGAGAGTCCCTTCCACCGATAAACTCATCTTT. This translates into CACDLLGSYALGDTRVPSTDKLIF.

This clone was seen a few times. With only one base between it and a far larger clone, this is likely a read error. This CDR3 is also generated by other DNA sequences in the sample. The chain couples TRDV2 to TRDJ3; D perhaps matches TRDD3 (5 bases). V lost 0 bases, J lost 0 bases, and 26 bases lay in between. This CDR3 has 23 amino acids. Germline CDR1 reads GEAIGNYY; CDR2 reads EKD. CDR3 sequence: CACDTAHRLGDSVSSWDTRQMFF. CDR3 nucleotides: TGTGCCTGTGACACCGCTCACCGCCTGGGAGATTCGGTAAGCTCCTGGGACACCCGACAGATGTTTTTC.

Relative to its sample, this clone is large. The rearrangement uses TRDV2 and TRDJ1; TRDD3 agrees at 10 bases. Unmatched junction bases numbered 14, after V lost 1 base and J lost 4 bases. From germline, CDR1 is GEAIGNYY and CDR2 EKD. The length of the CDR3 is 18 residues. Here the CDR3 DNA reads TGTGCCTGTGACACTGTCCCGGGTCTGGGGGATAGGAGCGATAAACTCATCTTT. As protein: CACDTVPGLGDRSDKLIF.

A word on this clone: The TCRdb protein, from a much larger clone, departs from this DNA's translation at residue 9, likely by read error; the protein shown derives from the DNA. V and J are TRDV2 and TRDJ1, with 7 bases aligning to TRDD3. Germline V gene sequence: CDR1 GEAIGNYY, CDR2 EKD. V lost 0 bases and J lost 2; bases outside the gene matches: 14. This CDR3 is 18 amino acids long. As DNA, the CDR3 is TGTGCCTGTGACACCATTCTGGGGGGTACGCGGAGTACCGATAAACTCATCTTT. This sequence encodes CACDTILGGTRSTDKLIF.

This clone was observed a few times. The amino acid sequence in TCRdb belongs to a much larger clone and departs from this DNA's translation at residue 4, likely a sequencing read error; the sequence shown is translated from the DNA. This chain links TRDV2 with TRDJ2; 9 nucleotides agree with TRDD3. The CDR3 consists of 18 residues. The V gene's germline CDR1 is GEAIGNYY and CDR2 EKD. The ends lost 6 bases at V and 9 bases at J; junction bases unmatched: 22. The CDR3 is CACNQIGPERGYASQLFF. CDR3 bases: TGTGCCTGTAACCAGATAGGACCGGAACGGGGATACGCATCACAACTCTTCTTT.

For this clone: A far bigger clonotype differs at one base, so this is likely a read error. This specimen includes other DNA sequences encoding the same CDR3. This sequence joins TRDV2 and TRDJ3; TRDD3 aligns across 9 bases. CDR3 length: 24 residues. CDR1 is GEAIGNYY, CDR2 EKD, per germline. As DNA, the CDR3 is TGTGCGTGTGACACGCTTAACCTTCCGCCTGGGGGATCTCAAAGCTCCTGGGACACCCGACAGATGTTTTTC. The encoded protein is CACDTLNLPPGGSQSSWDTRQMFF.

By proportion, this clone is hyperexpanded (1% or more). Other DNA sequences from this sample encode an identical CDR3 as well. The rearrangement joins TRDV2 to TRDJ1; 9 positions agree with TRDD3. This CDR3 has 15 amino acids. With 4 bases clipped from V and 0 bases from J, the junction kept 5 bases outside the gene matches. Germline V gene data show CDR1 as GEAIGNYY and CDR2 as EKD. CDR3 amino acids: CACDSLGDNTDKLIF. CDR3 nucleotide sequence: TGTGCCTGTGATTCACTGGGGGACAACACCGATAAACTCATCTTT.

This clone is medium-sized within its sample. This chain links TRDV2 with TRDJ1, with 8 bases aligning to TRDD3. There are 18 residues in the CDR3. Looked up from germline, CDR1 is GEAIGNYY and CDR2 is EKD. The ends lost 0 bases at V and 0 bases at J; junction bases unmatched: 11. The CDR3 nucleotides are TGTGCCTGTGACACCCTTGCAACTGGGGGTTTGTACACCGATAAACTCATCTTT. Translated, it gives CACDTLATGGLYTDKLIF.

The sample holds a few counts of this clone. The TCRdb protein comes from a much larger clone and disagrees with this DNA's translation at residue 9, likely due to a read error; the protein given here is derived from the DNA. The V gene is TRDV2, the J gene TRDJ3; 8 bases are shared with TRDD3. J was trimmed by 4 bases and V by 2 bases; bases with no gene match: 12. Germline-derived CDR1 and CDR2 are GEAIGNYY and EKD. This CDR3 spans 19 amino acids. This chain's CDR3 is CACDSVLGGTRWDTRQMFF. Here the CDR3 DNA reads TGTGCCTGTGACAGCGTACTGGGGGGTACGCGGTGGGACACCCGACAGATGTTTTTC.

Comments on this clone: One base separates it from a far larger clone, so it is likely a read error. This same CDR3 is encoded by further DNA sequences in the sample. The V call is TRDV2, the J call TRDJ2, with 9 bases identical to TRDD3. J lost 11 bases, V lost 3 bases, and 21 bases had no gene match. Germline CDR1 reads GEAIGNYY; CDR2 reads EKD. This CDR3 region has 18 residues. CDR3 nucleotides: TGTGCCTGTGACCAGATAGGACCGGAACGGGGATACGCATCTCAACTCTTCTTT. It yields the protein CACDQIGPERGYASQLFF.

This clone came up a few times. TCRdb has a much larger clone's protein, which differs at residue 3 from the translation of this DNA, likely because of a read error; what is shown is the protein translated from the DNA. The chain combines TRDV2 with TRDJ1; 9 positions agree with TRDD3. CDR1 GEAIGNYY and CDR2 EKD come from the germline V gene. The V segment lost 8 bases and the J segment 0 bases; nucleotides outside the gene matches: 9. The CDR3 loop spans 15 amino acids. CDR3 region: CAYDSLGDNTDKLIF. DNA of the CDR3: TGTGCCTATGATTCACTGGGGGACAACACCGATAAACTCATCTTT.

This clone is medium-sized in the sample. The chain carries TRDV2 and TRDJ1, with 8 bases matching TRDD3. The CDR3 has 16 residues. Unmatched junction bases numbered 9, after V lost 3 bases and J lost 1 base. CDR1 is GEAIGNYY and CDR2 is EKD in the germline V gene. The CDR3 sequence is CACDALLGERTDKLIF. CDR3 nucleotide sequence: TGTGCCTGTGACGCTCTCCTGGGGGAGCGCACCGATAAACTCATCTTT.

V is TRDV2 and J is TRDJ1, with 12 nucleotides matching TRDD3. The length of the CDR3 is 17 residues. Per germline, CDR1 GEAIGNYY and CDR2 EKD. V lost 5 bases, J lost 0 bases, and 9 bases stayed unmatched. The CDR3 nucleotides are TGTGCCTGTGCGGTACTGGGGGATACAACGTACACCGATAAACTCATCTTT. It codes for CACAVLGDTTYTDKLIF.

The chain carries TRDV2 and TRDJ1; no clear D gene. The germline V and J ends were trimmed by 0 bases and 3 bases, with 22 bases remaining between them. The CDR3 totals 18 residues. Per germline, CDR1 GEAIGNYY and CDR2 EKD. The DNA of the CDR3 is TGTGCCTGTGACACCCTCATGAGCGCCGGCGAAAACGCCGATAAACTCATCTTT. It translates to CACDTLMSAGENADKLIF.

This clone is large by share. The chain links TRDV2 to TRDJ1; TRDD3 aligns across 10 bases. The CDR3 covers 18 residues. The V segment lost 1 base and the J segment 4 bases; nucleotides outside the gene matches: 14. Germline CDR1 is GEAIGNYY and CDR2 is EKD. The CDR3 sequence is CACDTASVTGGSGDKLIF. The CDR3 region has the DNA TGTGCCTGTGACACTGCTAGCGTTACTGGGGGATCCGGCGATAAACTCATCTTT.

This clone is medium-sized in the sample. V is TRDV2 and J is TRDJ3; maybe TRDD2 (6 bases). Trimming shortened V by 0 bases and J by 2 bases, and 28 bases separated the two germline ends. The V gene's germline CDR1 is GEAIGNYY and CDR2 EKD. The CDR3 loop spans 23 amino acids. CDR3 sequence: CACDTVQLPEPSTLTWDTRQMFF. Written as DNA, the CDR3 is TGTGCCTGTGACACCGTCCAGTTACCGGAGCCTTCCACTCTTACCTGGGACACCCGACAGATGTTTTTC.

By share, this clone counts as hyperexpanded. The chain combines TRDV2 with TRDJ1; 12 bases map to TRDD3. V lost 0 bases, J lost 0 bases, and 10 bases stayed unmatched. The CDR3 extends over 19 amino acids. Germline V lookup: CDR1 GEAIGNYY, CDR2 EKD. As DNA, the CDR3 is TGTGCCTGTGACACCGTGGTACTGGGGGATACAACGTACACCGATAAACTCATCTTT. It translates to CACDTVVLGDTTYTDKLIF.

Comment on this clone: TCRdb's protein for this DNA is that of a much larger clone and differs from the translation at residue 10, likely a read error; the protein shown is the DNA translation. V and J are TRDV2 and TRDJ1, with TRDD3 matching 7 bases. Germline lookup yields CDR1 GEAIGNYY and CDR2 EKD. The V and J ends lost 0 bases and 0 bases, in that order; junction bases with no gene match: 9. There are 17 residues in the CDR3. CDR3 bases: TGTGCCTGTGACACCGTACTGGGGTCCCCGTACACCGATAAACTCATCTTT. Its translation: CACDTVLGSPYTDKLIF.

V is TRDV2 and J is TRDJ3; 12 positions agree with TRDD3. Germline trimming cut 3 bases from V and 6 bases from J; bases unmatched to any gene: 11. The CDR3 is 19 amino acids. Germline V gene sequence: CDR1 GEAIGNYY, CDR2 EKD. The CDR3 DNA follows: TGTGCCTGTGACCAGACTGGGGGATACCCCTCGGAGGACACCCGACAGATGTTTTTC. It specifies CACDQTGGYPSEDTRQMFF.

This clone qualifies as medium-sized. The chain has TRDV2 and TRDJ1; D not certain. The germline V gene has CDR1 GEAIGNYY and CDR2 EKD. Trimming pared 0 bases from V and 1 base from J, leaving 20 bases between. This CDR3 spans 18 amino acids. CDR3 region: CACDTVARGGSFTDKLIF. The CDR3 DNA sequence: TGTGCCTGTGACACCGTCGCGCGCGGCGGAAGCTTCACCGATAAACTCATCTTT.

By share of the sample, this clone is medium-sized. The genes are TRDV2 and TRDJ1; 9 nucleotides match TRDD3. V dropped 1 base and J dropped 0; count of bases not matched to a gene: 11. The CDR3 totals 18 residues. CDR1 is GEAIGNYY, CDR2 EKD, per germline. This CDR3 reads CACDTLTGGPPYTDKLIF. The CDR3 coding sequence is TGTGCCTGTGACACTCTTACTGGGGGACCTCCGTACACCGATAAACTCATCTTT.

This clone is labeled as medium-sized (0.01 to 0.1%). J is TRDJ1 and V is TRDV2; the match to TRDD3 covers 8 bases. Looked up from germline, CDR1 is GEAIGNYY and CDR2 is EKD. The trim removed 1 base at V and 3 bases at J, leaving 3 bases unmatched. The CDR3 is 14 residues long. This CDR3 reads CACDTWGISDKLIF. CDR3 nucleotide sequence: TGTGCCTGTGACACATGGGGGATTTCCGATAAACTCATCTTT.